The TCR beta chain under discussion was sequenced for a study of blood T cell repertoires in COVID-19. Study in general: The study drew acute and convalescent COVID-19 samples from the United States, Italy and Spain.

Clinical history as reported by participants underpinned cohort assignment. TCRdb's table, derived via immunoSEQ multiplex PCR, lists solely in-frame clones and lacks some. The sample shows some 250,000 clones, around 84% of them seen only once. CDR3 length: 16 residues. V trimming: 1 base; J trimming: 7 bases; junction bases outside the gene matches: 8. The germline CDR1 and CDR2 sequences are SGHVS and FQNEAQ. Sequencing input: PBMCs or T cells enriched from blood (not recorded which). The source is a young man who had recovered from COVID-19. The chain combines TRBV7-8 with TRBJ2-7, with 12 positions matching TRBD2. CDR3 nucleotides: TGTGCCAGCAGCTTAGAGTGGACTAGCGGGATTTATGAGCAGTACTTC. It yields the protein CASSLEWTSGIYEQYF. Combining the CDR3 with reference TRBV7-8 and TRBJ2-7 gives the whole variable domain GAGVSQSPRYKVAKRGQDVALRCDPISGHVSLFWYQQALGQGPEFLTYFQNEAQLDKSGLPSDRFFAERPEGSVSTLKIQRTQQEDSAVYLCASSLEWTSGIYEQYFGPGTRLTVT.